Listed below are T cell receptor beta chains from one sample, sequenced in a study of pediatric ulcerative colitis. The protocol was immunoSEQ multiplex PCR, while the TCRdb copy is restricted to in-frame clones and leaves out a portion. This table has 59,000 or so clones, 75% to 85% appearing once. Sequenced material: blood. The source is a boy younger than 18 with moderate ulcerative colitis. Both conserved end residues are part of each CDR3. D genes are given only for firm matches. Where a row states a size, it is once, few, many or the class of an expanded clone; other rows omit it.

D gene | clone size | V gene | CDR3 protein
- | few | TRBV5-6 | CASSLGHFNEKLFF
- | - | TRBV25-1 | CASSPGTNYGYTF
TRBD2 | - | TRBV15 | CATSRDPGLAGEQFF
- | - | TRBV15 | CATSKATDTQYF
- | - | TRBV27 | CASGLNRGHQPQHF
TRBD2 | - | TRBV4-1 | CASSQVSREAQYF
- | - | TRBV5-4 | CASSLGGQGGKPQHF
TRBD1 | - | TRBV2 | CASSVWDSLGELFF
- | - | TRBV6-5 | CASSLGAGVDQPQHF
- | - | TRBV5-5 | CASRRQHNSPLHF
- | few | TRBV27 | CASSLLAGDYEQYF
TRBD1 | - | TRBV9 | CASSVEGDSDFGNTIYF
TRBD1 | - | TRBV2 | CASSQGGAGVFGGELFF
TRBD1 | - | TRBV11-3 | CASSLAGGTYEQYF
- | - | TRBV27 | CASSPQGLYEQYF
TRBD1 | - | TRBV9 | CASSVQTGLSSYEQYF
- | - | TRBV7-8 | CASSSDGLPGNTIYF
- | - | TRBV7-2 | CASSLGGKDQPQHF
- | - | TRBV7-6 | CASNLSFHGVRPSDEQYF
TRBD1 | - | TRBV5-8 | CASSLGQGGQPQHF
TRBD1 | - | TRBV9 | CASSVTGQGKQETQYF
- | - | TRBV19 | CASSVQGNTEAFF
- | - | TRBV20-1 | CSPANTEAFF
- | - | TRBV30 | CAWSPGTAGVRETQYF
TRBD1 | - | TRBV18 | CASSPRGQGFIYEQYF
- | - | TRBV30 | CAWSPGTYGYTF
- | - | TRBV5-4 | CASSPTRSSYNEQFF
TRBD1 | - | TRBV14 | CASSQDRGLAGGFYGYTF
TRBD1 | - | TRBV6-6 | CASSARRQGTNEKLFF
- | - | TRBV7-9 | CASSLGGNYGYTF
TRBD2 | - | TRBV27 | CASSYYSGGPYNEQFF
- | few | TRBV2 | CASSAGQGGYTF
TRBD1 | - | TRBV4-3 | CASSHHPGQGTGELFF
- | few | TRBV27 | CASSWGRTGELFF
- | - | TRBV9 | CASSGGVGYTF
- | - | TRBV7-8 | CASSSDDLVGTEAFF
- | few | TRBV9 | CASRATQGNYGYTF
- | - | TRBV5-1 | CASSPTGQTLYEQYF
- | - | TRBV2 | CASSPNGGDYGYTF
- | - | TRBV2 | CASSEARLGAYEQYF
TRBD2 | - | TRBV5-1 | CASSPWGGNQETQYF
TRBD1 | - | TRBV9 | CASSVQDRPYGYTF
TRBD1 | - | TRBV11-2 | CASSFTLTGYSNQPQHF
- | - | TRBV6-5 | CASSYGSEGYEQFF
TRBD2 | - | TRBV9 | CASSVDGAGLETQYF
- | - | TRBV5-1 | CASSLAGSKAPSPLHF
- | - | TRBV10-3 | CAISESVRTYEQYF
- | - | TRBV5-1 | CASSLYAAINTEAFF
TRBD1 | - | TRBV29-1 | CSAGQGAGNQPQHF
- | - | TRBV5-1 | CASSLRQDISGYGYTF